The 5 T cell receptor beta chains below were found in one sample sequenced in a study of post-analysis software for immune sequencing data. Their antigen targets remain unknown. Unique-molecular-identifier-tagged TCR beta cDNA libraries were used. Using its own MiXCR run on the PCR reads, TCRdb lists one record per CDR3 protein. This sample yields fewer than 900,000 distinct CDR3 sequences, of which 46% are seen a single time; 4.9% belongs to the top ten. Findings and caveats of the study: Higher frequency in patients than in controls was seen for roughly 5 TRBV segments, with TRBV5-6, TRBV5-1 and TRBV20-1 among them.

The sequenced material came from blood. Receptors were obtained from a girl under 18 with multiple sclerosis.

V is TRBV11-2 and J is TRBJ2-3, with D unclear. Trimming pared 5 bases from V and 6 bases from J, leaving 12 bases between. Germline V gene lookup returns CDR1 SGHAT and CDR2 FQNNGV. CDR3 length: 13 residues. In DNA form, the CDR3 reads TGTGCCAGCAGCCTACCGTCTTGGGATACGCAGTATTTT. Its protein is CASSLPSWDTQYF.

V and J are TRBV5-5 and TRBJ1-5, with TRBD1 as a possible D gene (5 bases). Germline V gene data show CDR1 as SGHKS and CDR2 as YYEKEE (reference sequence). The CDR3 has 15 residues. V lost 4 bases and J lost 0, with 11 bases in between. CDR3 amino acids: CASSRGGLSNQPQHF. The CDR3, as DNA: TGTGCCAGCAGCAGGGGCGGCCTTAGCAATCAGCCCCAGCATTTT.

The chain recombines TRBV4-3 with TRBJ2-7; unclear D gene. The end of the DNA is better explained by TRBJ2-5, so the J call may be wrong. The germline gives CDR1 LGHNA, CDR2 YSLEER. The CDR3 extends over 14 amino acids. CDR3 sequence: CASSPSTRRETQYF. The CDR3 DNA reads as TGCGCCAGCAGCCCCTCGACCCGGCGGGAGACCCAGTACTTC.

V and J are TRBV11-2 and TRBJ2-3, with D unclear. This CDR3 contains 15 residues. V lost 3 bases to trimming and J lost 2 bases, with 12 bases between them. In germline, CDR1 is SGHAT, CDR2 FQNNGV. CDR3: CASSLTLDHTDTQYF. For the CDR3, the DNA is TGTGCCAGCAGCTTGACCCTCGACCACACAGATACGCAGTATTTT.

The V call is TRBV5-4, the J call TRBJ1-1; D unclear. With 0 bases removed from V and 1 base from J, the gap between germline ends came to 10 bases. This CDR3 spans 15 amino acids. Germline V gives CDR1 SGHNT, CDR2 YYREEE (reference sequence). The CDR3 region is CASSLERTRNTEAFF. In nucleotides, the CDR3 is TGTGCCAGCAGCTTGGAGCGGACGAGGAACACTGAAGCTTTCTTT.